This is a list of T cell receptor beta chains from one sample in a study of regulatory T cells in long-lasting Graves disease. One entry per CDR3 protein, called by TCRdb with MiXCR from the multiplex PCR reads. Among a few hundred thousand distinct CDR3 sequences listed, roughly 20% were seen once. The sequenced sample was peripheral blood mononuclear cells (PBMCs), obtained when the disease was refractory, from a patient treated with antithyroid drugs. Every receptor here comes from a woman between 40 and 55 years old with Graves disease. Each CDR3 is given with its conserved first and last residue. D genes are given only for firm matches. The size entry is marked missing in some rows and otherwise reads once, few, many or a size class.

cdr3_aa cdr3_nt clone_size cdr3_length j_call d_call v_call
CASRELMRSGNTIYF TGTGCCAGCAGAGAGCTTATGCGCTCTGGAAACACCATATATTTT few 15 TRBJ1-3 NA TRBV2
CASSLVRNEAFF TGTGCCAGCAGTTTGGTTAGGAATGAAGCTTTCTTT many 12 TRBJ1-1 NA TRBV28
CASSHATGGLKNTEAFF TGTGCCAGCAGTCATGCAACAGGGGGCCTTAAGAACACTGAAGCTTTCTTT many 17 TRBJ1-1 TRBD1 TRBV28
CASSSIITGPYTGELFF TGCGCCAGCAGCTCGATTATCACGGGGCCTTACACCGGGGAGCTGTTTTTT NA 17 TRBJ2-2 NA TRBV5-1
CASSLQTYSYEQYF TGCGCCAGCAGCTTACAGACCTACTCCTACGAGCAGTACTTC NA 14 TRBJ2-7 NA TRBV5-1
CASSTETGVSNQPQHF TGTGCCAGTAGTACAGAAACAGGGGTCAGCAATCAGCCCCAGCATTTT few 16 TRBJ1-5 TRBD1 TRBV19
CSARGSGPVNTEAFF TGCAGTGCTAGAGGATCGGGACCTGTGAACACTGAAGCTTTCTTT many 15 TRBJ1-1 NA TRBV20-1
CGTEGLTDTQYF TGTGGCACGGAGGGCCTCACAGATACGCAGTATTTT NA 12 TRBJ2-3 NA TRBV7-9
CASSRPRDSPKFSGANVLTF TGTGCCAGCAGCCGACCGCGGGACAGTCCGAAATTCTCTGGGGCCAACGTCCTGACTTTC NA 20 TRBJ2-6 NA TRBV11-2
CASSLARSNYGYTF TGTGCCAGCAGCTTAGCCCGGTCTAACTATGGCTACACCTTC few 14 TRBJ1-2 NA TRBV7-9
CASNLELGAVPLDF TGTGCCAGCAACCTAGAGCTTGGTGCGGTCCCCTTGGATTTT few 14 TRBJ1-5 NA TRBV7-2
CASSFDRIIQPQHF TGTGCCAGCAGCTTTGACAGGATTATACAGCCCCAGCATTTT few 14 TRBJ1-5 NA TRBV6-2/TRBV6-3
CASSIGSANYGYTF TGTGCCAGTAGTATCGGCAGTGCTAACTATGGCTACACCTTC many 14 TRBJ1-2 NA TRBV19
CASSQDVSRATEAFF TGCGCCAGCAGCCAAGATGTGAGCCGGGCCACTGAAGCTTTCTTT few 15 TRBJ1-1 NA TRBV4-1
CASSSNKWGRGNQETQYF TGCGCCAGCAGCTCGAACAAATGGGGCAGGGGAAACCAAGAGACCCAGTACTTC NA 18 TRBJ2-5 NA TRBV5-1
CASKGSGTSPNNEQFF TGTGCCAGCAAAGGTTCCGGGACTAGTCCTAACAATGAGCAGTTCTTC once 16 TRBJ2-1 TRBD2 TRBV27
CASSFFPGAGELFF TGTGCCAGCAGTTTCTTCCCGGGGGCCGGGGAGCTGTTTTTT few 14 TRBJ2-2 NA TRBV28
CASSSHMTSAWNTGELFF TGTGCCAGCAGTTCCCATATGACTAGCGCCTGGAACACCGGGGAGCTGTTTTTT NA 18 TRBJ2-2 TRBD2 TRBV28
CASNWGMGNQPQHF TGTGCCAGCAATTGGGGTATGGGCAATCAGCCCCAGCATTTT many 14 TRBJ1-5 NA TRBV6-1
CASSKTGTGFPGQETQYF TGTGCCAGCAGTAAAACCGGGACAGGTTTCCCTGGGCAAGAGACCCAGTACTTC many 18 TRBJ2-5 TRBD1 TRBV6-1
CASSPLVDTGELFF TGTGCCAGCAGCCCATTGGTAGACACCGGGGAGCTGTTTTTT NA 14 TRBJ2-2 NA TRBV3-1
CSASVPLTGGAQYNSPLHF TGCAGTGCTAGCGTCCCTCTTACAGGGGGCGCGCAGTATAATTCACCCCTCCACTTT many 19 TRBJ1-6 TRBD1 TRBV20-1
CASSQDGGTYEQHF TGTGCCAGCAGCCAAGATGGGGGAACCTACGAGCAGCACTTC NA 14 TRBJ2-7 NA TRBV3-1
CASSGGTGDTEAFF TGCGCCAGCAGCGGGGGGACAGGGGACACTGAAGCTTTCTTT NA 14 TRBJ1-1 TRBD1 TRBV5-1
CASSPRDLSYNEQFF TGTGCCAGCAGCCCCCGGGACCTCTCCTACAATGAGCAGTTCTTC NA 15 TRBJ2-1 NA TRBV11-2
CASSQGPGNQPQHF TGTGCCAGCAGCCAAGGACCGGGGAATCAGCCCCAGCATTTT NA 14 TRBJ1-5 NA TRBV3-1
CAWRSRGTDTQYF TGTGCCTGGCGGTCCCGGGGCACAGATACGCAGTATTTT once 13 TRBJ2-3 NA TRBV7-2
CASSHLHYSNSPLHF TGTGCCAGCAGCCATCTTCACTACTCGAATTCACCCCTCCACTTT many 15 TRBJ1-6 NA TRBV11-2
CASSWTRYEKLFF TGCGCCAGCAGCTGGACTCGCTATGAAAAACTGTTTTTT many 13 TRBJ1-4 NA TRBV5-1
CASSLRDYTGELFF TGTGCCAGCAGTTTGCGGGATTACACCGGGGAGCTGTTTTTT NA 14 TRBJ2-2 NA TRBV27
CASSEVGQVNQPQHF TGTGCCAGCAGTGAAGTGGGACAGGTCAATCAGCCCCAGCATTTT many 15 TRBJ1-5 TRBD1 TRBV6-1
CASSTGTFSYEQYF TGTGCCAGCTCTACTGGGACGTTCTCCTACGAGCAGTACTTC few 14 TRBJ2-7 NA TRBV5-6
CASSGTGGVEQYF TGTGCCAGCAGCGGGACAGGGGGCGTCGAGCAGTACTTC NA 13 TRBJ2-7 TRBD1 TRBV28
CASSQTGTKNYEQYF TGTGCCAGCAGCCAAACCGGGACTAAAAACTACGAGCAGTACTTC many 15 TRBJ2-7 TRBD2 TRBV6-1
CASSFRFLGGTGPQETQYF TGTGCCAGCAGCTTCCGGTTCCTTGGGGGGACGGGTCCTCAAGAGACCCAGTACTTC NA 19 TRBJ2-5 NA TRBV7-2
CASKLDSLNTEAFF TGTGCCAGCAAGCTCGACAGCCTAAACACTGAAGCTTTCTTT few 14 TRBJ1-1 NA TRBV6-1
CSARGDSWFSYEQYF TGCAGTGCTAGGGGGGACAGTTGGTTCTCCTACGAGCAGTACTTC few 15 TRBJ2-7 TRBD1 TRBV20-1
CASSFPVRGARPTYNERFF TGTGCCAGCAGCTTCCCAGTCAGGGGAGCTCGTCCTACCTACAATGAGCGGTTCTTC NA 19 TRBJ2-1 NA TRBV7-9
CASSQDLVGSYGYTF TGTGCCAGCAGCCAAGATCTCGTCGGGTCCTATGGCTACACCTTC many 15 TRBJ1-2 NA TRBV3-1
CASSQVFVTGVFDEQYF TGTGCCAGCAGCCAAGTATTTGTGACAGGGGTCTTCGACGAGCAGTACTTC few 17 TRBJ2-7 TRBD1 TRBV3-1
CASSWSGRETYEQYF TGTGCCAGCAGTTGGTCCGGGAGAGAAACCTACGAGCAGTACTTC many 15 TRBJ2-7 NA TRBV27
CASSKGNQPQHF TGTGCCAGCAGTAAGGGGAATCAGCCCCAGCATTTT many 12 TRBJ1-5 NA TRBV2
CASSFDRGGYTF TGTGCCAGCAGTTTTGACAGGGGTGGCTACACCTTC many 12 TRBJ1-2 TRBD1 TRBV28
CASSFPGRGRETQYF TGTGCCAGCAGTTTCCCTGGACGGGGTAGAGAGACCCAGTACTTC many 15 TRBJ2-5 NA TRBV12-3/TRBV12-4
CSVFTRDGLYEQYF TGCAGCGTTTTCACCCGGGACGGCCTCTACGAGCAGTACTTC few 14 TRBJ2-7 NA TRBV29-1
CAWSVFTSASYEQYF TGTGCCTGGAGTGTGTTCACTAGCGCGTCCTACGAGCAGTACTTC few 15 TRBJ2-7 TRBD2 TRBV30
CASRDWRDRQETQYF TGTGCCAGCAGAGACTGGAGAGACAGGCAAGAGACCCAGTACTTC many 15 TRBJ2-5 NA TRBV2
CASSYARGTEAFF TGTGCCAGCAGTTACGCCAGGGGAACTGAAGCTTTCTTT many 13 TRBJ1-1 NA TRBV6-5
CASSLDVNTGAFF TGTGCCAGCAGTTTAGACGTGAACACTGGAGCTTTCTTT few 13 TRBJ1-1 NA TRBV28
CATSTQGLAGGRFF TGTGCCACCAGCACCCAAGGTCTAGCGGGGGGTCGGTTCTTC few 14 TRBJ2-1 TRBD2 TRBV15